The rows below give T cell receptor beta chains drawn from one sample of a study of PD-1 blockade in classical Hodgkin lymphoma. Method: immunoSEQ multiplex PCR; TCRdb's copy keeps in-frame clones and lacks some. The sample yields around 4,400 clones, over 70% seen once. The sample in question was CD8+ T cells from blood, obtained at baseline. The source is a human donor with classical Hodgkin lymphoma. Each CDR3 is given with its conserved first and last residue. The order of the fields is CDR3 DNA, CDR3 protein, CDR3 length, D gene, clone size, V gene, J gene. D genes are given only for firm matches. For some rows the clone size is stated as once, few or many, or as a class when expanded; others skip it.

DNA: TGTGCCAGCAGCTGGTTCGGGCTAGCGGGAGTTGAGCAGTTCTTC
CDR3: CASSWFGLAGVEQFF
length: 15
D: TRBD2
size: -
V: TRBV7-2
J: TRBJ2-1

DNA: TGTGCCAGCAGTGAAGGGGACAGGGACTCTGGGGCCAACGTCCTGACTTTC
CDR3: CASSEGDRDSGANVLTF
length: 17
D: TRBD1
size: -
V: TRBV6-4
J: TRBJ2-6

DNA: TGTGCCAGCAGCCACGGACAGAGCGTGTACCAAGAGACCCAGTACTTC
CDR3: CASSHGQSVYQETQYF
length: 16
D: -
size: -
V: TRBV5-4
J: TRBJ2-5

DNA: TGTGCCAGCAGTGGCACAGGGGCCACAGATACGCAGTATTTT
CDR3: CASSGTGATDTQYF
length: 14
D: TRBD1
size: -
V: TRBV27
J: TRBJ2-3

DNA: TGTGCCATCAGTGGGGGAGGGGTCAGCGAGCAGTACTTC
CDR3: CAISGGGVSEQYF
length: 13
D: TRBD2
size: -
V: TRBV10-3
J: TRBJ2-7

DNA: TGTGCCAGCAGTCCCGGACTAGCGGGAGCAGATACGCAGTATTTT
CDR3: CASSPGLAGADTQYF
length: 15
D: TRBD2
size: -
V: TRBV27
J: TRBJ2-3

DNA: TGTGCCAGCAGCCCGTGGGGTGCCTCCTACGAGCAGTACTTC
CDR3: CASSPWGASYEQYF
length: 14
D: -
size: -
V: TRBV9
J: TRBJ2-7

DNA: TGTGCCAGCAGTTACGGGACGGTCGGGAATGAGCAGTTCTTC
CDR3: CASSYGTVGNEQFF
length: 14
D: -
size: -
V: TRBV6-5
J: TRBJ2-1

DNA: TGTGCTAGTGCCTGGGGGCAGATGAACACCGGGGAGCTGTTTTTT
CDR3: CASAWGQMNTGELFF
length: 15
D: -
size: -
V: TRBV12-5
J: TRBJ2-2

DNA: TGTGCCAGCAGCGGGACGGGAGATCGTGACGATGAGCAGTTCTTC
CDR3: CASSGTGDRDDEQFF
length: 15
D: -
size: -
V: TRBV9
J: TRBJ2-1

DNA: TGTGCCTGGAGTGTATTGGGAAGTATCTACGAGCAGTACTTC
CDR3: CAWSVLGSIYEQYF
length: 14
D: -
size: once
V: TRBV30
J: TRBJ2-7

DNA: TGTGCCAGCAGTGAATTAGCGGGAGGCCTGAGCGGGGAGCTGTTTTTT
CDR3: CASSELAGGLSGELFF
length: 16
D: TRBD2
size: -
V: TRBV6-4
J: TRBJ2-2

DNA: TGTGCCAGCAGCTTAGACAGGGGTGTTTCCGAGCAGTACTTC
CDR3: CASSLDRGVSEQYF
length: 14
D: TRBD1
size: -
V: TRBV13
J: TRBJ2-7

DNA: TGTGCCAGCAGCTCTACCTGGGGGACAGGGCTCTATAATTCACCCCTCCACTTT
CDR3: CASSSTWGTGLYNSPLHF
length: 18
D: TRBD1
size: -
V: TRBV5-6
J: TRBJ1-6

DNA: TGTGCCAGCAGCTTAAACAGCAATCAGCCCCAGCATTTT
CDR3: CASSLNSNQPQHF
length: 13
D: -
size: -
V: TRBV7-9
J: TRBJ1-5

DNA: TGTGCCAGCAGCCTGGACAGGGTTGCTGGAAACACCATATATTTT
CDR3: CASSLDRVAGNTIYF
length: 15
D: TRBD1
size: -
V: TRBV5-4
J: TRBJ1-3

DNA: TGCGCCAGCAGCCAAGATTATCCGGGTGGCTCCTACGAGCAGTACTTC
CDR3: CASSQDYPGGSYEQYF
length: 16
D: -
size: -
V: TRBV4-3
J: TRBJ2-7

DNA: TGTGCCAGCAGTCTCAGACCCTGGGGCGAATACGAGCAGTACTTC
CDR3: CASSLRPWGEYEQYF
length: 15
D: -
size: -
V: TRBV27
J: TRBJ2-7

DNA: TGTGCCAGCAGCTTGGGACTAGCGGGGGGATCCTACGAGCAGTACTTC
CDR3: CASSLGLAGGSYEQYF
length: 16
D: TRBD2
size: -
V: TRBV9
J: TRBJ2-7

DNA: TGTGCCAGCAGCTTAGGGGGAATCTCCTACAATGAGCAGTTCTTC
CDR3: CASSLGGISYNEQFF
length: 15
D: -
size: -
V: TRBV5-4
J: TRBJ2-1

DNA: TGTGCCAGCAGCTTGGGGTCCAGCCTCTATGAGCAGTTCTTC
CDR3: CASSLGSSLYEQFF
length: 14
D: -
size: -
V: TRBV5-6
J: TRBJ2-1

DNA: TGCGCCAGCAGCCAAGCCGACAGGGGGACAAATAATGAAAAACTGTTTTTT
CDR3: CASSQADRGTNNEKLFF
length: 17
D: TRBD1
size: -
V: TRBV4-1
J: TRBJ1-4

DNA: TGTGCCAGCAGTTTGAGGTCCCTTGGGTACGAGCAGTACTTC
CDR3: CASSLRSLGYEQYF
length: 14
D: -
size: -
V: TRBV28
J: TRBJ2-7

DNA: TGTGCCAGCAGCACTCCGATCTATGGCTACACCTTC
CDR3: CASSTPIYGYTF
length: 12
D: -
size: -
V: TRBV9
J: TRBJ1-2

DNA: TGTGCCAGCAGCTTAGGGACACGAAACTATGGCTACACCTTC
CDR3: CASSLGTRNYGYTF
length: 14
D: -
size: -
V: TRBV5-6
J: TRBJ1-2

DNA: TGCGCCAGCAGCCAAGTCCAGAGGGGTGCCTACGAGCAGTACTTC
CDR3: CASSQVQRGAYEQYF
length: 15
D: -
size: -
V: TRBV4-1
J: TRBJ2-7

DNA: TGTGCCAGCAGCGTCGGGACAGGAATCGAGCAGTACTTC
CDR3: CASSVGTGIEQYF
length: 13
D: TRBD1
size: -
V: TRBV9
J: TRBJ2-7

DNA: TGTGCCAGCAGCGCCCAGAACACTGAAGCTTTCTTT
CDR3: CASSAQNTEAFF
length: 12
D: -
size: few
V: TRBV9
J: TRBJ1-1

DNA: TGTGCCAGCAGGGGGGGAAATCAGCCCCAGCATTTT
CDR3: CASRGGNQPQHF
length: 12
D: -
size: few
V: TRBV28
J: TRBJ1-5

DNA: TGTGCCAGCAGCACCAACCAGAGGCGGGACTATGGCTACACCTTC
CDR3: CASSTNQRRDYGYTF
length: 15
D: -
size: few
V: TRBV27
J: TRBJ1-2

DNA: TGTGCCAGCAGAACGGATGAGAGCTCCTACGAGCAGTACTTC
CDR3: CASRTDESSYEQYF
length: 14
D: -
size: -
V: TRBV2
J: TRBJ2-7

DNA: TGTGCCAGCAGTATCACCTATAATTCACCCCTCCACTTT
CDR3: CASSITYNSPLHF
length: 13
D: -
size: -
V: TRBV27
J: TRBJ1-6

DNA: TGTGCCAGCTTGGTGGACATGAACACTGAAGCTTTCTTT
CDR3: CASLVDMNTEAFF
length: 13
D: -
size: -
V: TRBV5-5
J: TRBJ1-1

DNA: TGTGCCAGCAGCCTCTCCTACGAGCAGTACTTC
CDR3: CASSLSYEQYF
length: 11
D: -
size: -
V: TRBV7-3
J: TRBJ2-7

DNA: TGTGCCAGCAGCCCCCGACAGTACACTGAAGCTTTCTTT
CDR3: CASSPRQYTEAFF
length: 13
D: -
size: few
V: TRBV9
J: TRBJ1-1

DNA: TGTGCCAGCAGCCCCTTCTGGGACAGTCAAAACTATGGCTACACCTTC
CDR3: CASSPFWDSQNYGYTF
length: 16
D: TRBD1
size: few
V: TRBV7-6
J: TRBJ1-2

DNA: TGTGCCAGCACCCCATTCGCGGGGGGGACTGAAGCTTTCTTT
CDR3: CASTPFAGGTEAFF
length: 14
D: -
size: once
V: TRBV5-4
J: TRBJ1-1

DNA: TGTGCCAGCAGTGAAGCGCTTCGACGGCAGAACACTGAAGCTTTCTTT
CDR3: CASSEALRRQNTEAFF
length: 16
D: -
size: -
V: TRBV2
J: TRBJ1-1

DNA: TGTGCCAGCAGCCCGACAAGGACTGGAAACACCATATATTTT
CDR3: CASSPTRTGNTIYF
length: 14
D: -
size: few
V: TRBV5-4
J: TRBJ1-3

DNA: TGTGCCAGCAGCTTGTCCTCCGGGACGGTCTACGAGCAGTACTTC
CDR3: CASSLSSGTVYEQYF
length: 15
D: -
size: -
V: TRBV7-9
J: TRBJ2-7

DNA: TGTGCCAGCAGCCCACAGGGGGCGATTGCTGTTCTGAACACCATATATTTT
CDR3: CASSPQGAIAVLNTIYF
length: 17
D: TRBD1
size: -
V: TRBV28
J: TRBJ1-3

DNA: TGTGCCAGCAGTTACCTCTGGGGGGCTTCCTACGAGCAGTACTTC
CDR3: CASSYLWGASYEQYF
length: 15
D: -
size: -
V: TRBV6-5
J: TRBJ2-7

DNA: TGTGCCAGCAGCTTATTCCCAGGTGTGTACACTGAAGCTTTCTTT
CDR3: CASSLFPGVYTEAFF
length: 15
D: -
size: few
V: TRBV7-6
J: TRBJ1-1

DNA: TGTGCCAGCAGCACCAATTTTGACAGGGAGCCTGAAAAACTGTTTTTT
CDR3: CASSTNFDREPEKLFF
length: 16
D: TRBD1
size: -
V: TRBV11-1
J: TRBJ1-4

DNA: TGCGCCAGCAGCCAAGTAGCCGGGGGGTCCTACGAGCAGTACTTC
CDR3: CASSQVAGGSYEQYF
length: 15
D: TRBD2
size: few
V: TRBV4-1
J: TRBJ2-7

DNA: TGTGCCAGTAGAATCGGGACTAGCGGGATCGGGGAGCTGTTTTTT
CDR3: CASRIGTSGIGELFF
length: 15
D: TRBD2
size: -
V: TRBV19
J: TRBJ2-2

DNA: TGTGCCAGCAGCGTAGAAGGGGGCCTTAATCACGAGCAGTACTTC
CDR3: CASSVEGGLNHEQYF
length: 15
D: TRBD1
size: -
V: TRBV9
J: TRBJ2-7

DNA: TGTGCCAGCAGTTCCGCCAGCTCCTACAATGAGCAGTTCTTC
CDR3: CASSSASSYNEQFF
length: 14
D: -
size: -
V: TRBV7-2
J: TRBJ2-1

DNA: TGCGCCAGCAGTGATCTCGGGAGGGGCAGCTCCTACGAGCAGTACTTC
CDR3: CASSDLGRGSSYEQYF
length: 16
D: TRBD2
size: -
V: TRBV10-2
J: TRBJ2-7

DNA: TGTGCCAGTAGCCCGGGTCAGGCCTATAGCAATCAGCCCCAGCATTTT
CDR3: CASSPGQAYSNQPQHF
length: 16
D: -
size: -
V: TRBV19
J: TRBJ1-5

DNA: TGTGCCAGCAGTTTAAGGTTGACAGGGCTGACCCGCGCCGGGGAGCTGTTTTTT
CDR3: CASSLRLTGLTRAGELFF
length: 18
D: TRBD1
size: -
V: TRBV28
J: TRBJ2-2

DNA: TGTGCCAGCAGCCCCCGGAGTACTAGCAATCAGCCCCAGCATTTT
CDR3: CASSPRSTSNQPQHF
length: 15
D: -
size: -
V: TRBV7-9
J: TRBJ1-5

DNA: TGCGCCAGCAGTCGGGACGAAAGTGGGTATGGCTACACCTTC
CDR3: CASSRDESGYGYTF
length: 14
D: -
size: -
V: TRBV5-4
J: TRBJ1-2

DNA: TGTGCCAGCAGTCTAGGAACCCCGGACAGTATCCTCGATACGCAGTATTTT
CDR3: CASSLGTPDSILDTQYF
length: 17
D: -
size: -
V: TRBV7-9
J: TRBJ2-3